Presented here are 16 T cell receptor beta chains from one specimen sequenced in a study of blood T cell repertoires in COVID-19. TCRdb's copy holds only in-frame clones and misses some; the assay was immunoSEQ multiplex PCR. The sample records around 55,000 clones, 90% being singletons. The sequencing sample was made of peripheral blood. Receptor source: a human donor with active COVID-19. The donor label of this sample is uncertain.

This chain links TRBV5-5 with TRBJ2-7, with a weak D call TRBD1 (5 bases). This CDR3 is 15 amino acids long. Trimming removed 0 bases at V and 7 bases at J, with 17 bases between. CDR1 is SGHKS, CDR2 YYEKEE, per germline (reference sequence). Here the CDR3 reads CASSLEGNMLREQYF. The CDR3 bases are TGTGCCAGCAGCTTGGAGGGGAACATGCTGAGGGAGCAGTACTTC.

The table lists this clone with a count of one. The rearrangement joins TRBV13 to TRBJ2-5; the D gene is possibly TRBD1 (5 bases). V lost 5 bases, J lost 5 bases, and 12 bases lay in between. The V gene's germline CDR1 is PRHDT and CDR2 FYEKMQ (reference sequence). This CDR3 spans 13 amino acids. This CDR3 reads CASSPGPRETQYF. The CDR3 DNA reads as TGTGCCAGCAGCCCAGGGCCGAGGGAGACCCAGTACTTC. The full variable domain, in which reference TRBV13 and TRBJ2-5 provide the parts outside the CDR3, is AAGVIQSPRHLIKEKRETATLKCYPIPRHDTVYWYQQGPGQDPQFLISFYEKMQSDKGSIPDRFSAQQFSDYHSELNMSSLELGDSALYFCASSPGPRETQYFGPGTRLLVL.

V is TRBV7-2 and J is TRBJ2-5, with 7 bases matching TRBD1. V gave up 5 bases and J gave up 9 bases; unmatched junction bases: 9. The CDR3 loop spans 13 amino acids. CDR1 and CDR2 (germline): SGHTA, FQGNSA. The CDR3 reads CASSRFTGVAQYF. The CDR3 coding sequence is TGTGCCAGCAGCAGATTTACAGGGGTGGCCCAGTACTTC.

The rearrangement joins TRBV4-1 to TRBJ2-1; 7 nucleotides match TRBD1. The CDR3 is made up of 15 amino acids. The V gene end was trimmed by 4 bases and the J gene end by 6 bases; junction bases not matched to a gene: 9. Germline V CDR1 and CDR2: MGHRA, YSYEKL. The CDR3 sequence is CASSRTRDSPNEQFF. The DNA for the CDR3 is TGCGCCAGCAGCCGGACCCGGGACAGCCCCAATGAGCAGTTCTTC.

This clone was seen a single time. V gene TRBV27 combines with J gene TRBJ2-2, with D possibly being TRBD2 (6 bases). The CDR3 sequence is 14 residues long. V lost 7 bases and J 5 bases, leaving 14 bases between the germline ends. Germline CDR1 is MNHEY and CDR2 is SMNVEV (reference sequence). Here the CDR3 DNA reads TGTGCCAGCAAGGAGGGAGTACGGACCGGGGAGCTGTTTTTT. It is translated as CASKEGVRTGELFF.

The chain couples TRBV9 to TRBJ2-5, with D perhaps TRBD2 (6 bases). The CDR3 is made up of 15 amino acids. The V gene's germline CDR1 is SGDLS and CDR2 YYNGEE. Trimming stripped 0 bases from V and 2 bases from J, with 11 bases between. Here the CDR3 DNA reads TGTGCCAGCAGCGTAGTTGCCGGGGGTCAAGAGACCCAGTACTTC. Its protein is CASSVVAGGQETQYF.

The chain couples TRBV5-4 to TRBJ2-3; 9 positions agree with TRBD2. V dropped 3 bases and J dropped 11; count of bases not matched to a gene: 10. Germline loops: CDR1 SGHNT, CDR2 YYREEE (reference sequence). This CDR3 is built from 14 residues. The CDR3 sequence: CASSYGLAREWQYF. In DNA form, the CDR3 reads TGTGCCAGCAGCTATGGACTAGCGCGGGAATGGCAGTATTTT.

The V call is TRBV13, the J call TRBJ1-2, with D possibly TRBD1 on 6 matching bases. The CDR3 loop spans 14 amino acids. The V end lost 2 bases, the J end lost 3 bases, and 10 bases lay between the germline ends. The V gene's germline CDR1 is PRHDT and CDR2 FYEKMQ (reference sequence). CDR3 protein: CASSLQGSDYGYTF. CDR3 coding DNA: TGTGCCAGCAGCTTACAGGGGTCTGACTATGGCTACACCTTC.

CDR3 protein: CSVSQTGRDEQYV. The CDR3 bases are TGCAGCGTCTCTCAAACGGGCAGGGACGAGCAGTACGTC. The rearrangement joins TRBV29-1 to TRBJ2-7, with a weak D call TRBD1 (5 bases). Trimming cost V 6 bases and J 5 bases, with 17 bases left between them. The germline CDR1 and CDR2 sequences are SQVTM and ANQGSEA. The CDR3 is made up of 13 amino acids.

The V call is TRBV11-3, the J call TRBJ2-3, with D perhaps TRBD1 (5 bases). This CDR3 is built from 14 residues. CDR1 is SGHNT and CDR2 is YENEEA in the germline V gene. Trimming left V 0 bases short and J 4 bases short, with 8 bases between. The CDR3 coding sequence is TGTGCCAGCAGCTTAGATTCAGGGTCAGATACGCAGTATTTT. This sequence encodes CASSLDSGSDTQYF. Full variable domain (remainder filled in from reference TRBV11-3 and TRBJ2-3): EAGVVQSPRYKIIEKKQPVAFWCNPISGHNTLYWYLQNLGQGPELLIRYENEEAVDDSQLPKDRFSAERLKGVDSTLKIQPAELGDSAVYLCASSLDSGSDTQYFGPGTRLTVL.

The genes are TRBV3-1 (or the pseudogene TRBV3-2) and TRBJ2-1, with 7 bases lining up with TRBD1. The V gene's germline CDR1 is LGHDT and CDR2 YNNKEL (reference sequence). The CDR3 length is 14 residues. The junction had 4 bases not matched to a gene; V was cut back by 2 bases and J by 6 bases. The CDR3: CASSQLTGSNEQFF. CDR3 nucleotides: TGTGCCAGCAGCCAACTGACAGGGTCCAATGAGCAGTTCTTC.

The genes are TRBV27 and TRBJ2-7; a possible D gene is TRBD1 (6 bases). V was trimmed by 8 bases and J by 6 bases, leaving 20 bases between them. This CDR3 is 14 amino acids long. Per germline, CDR1 MNHEY and CDR2 SMNVEV (reference sequence). The CDR3 bases are TGTGCCAGCGGGCTGGGGGCCCTCTTGCGCGAGCAGTACTTC. Its translation is CASGLGALLREQYF.

The count of this clone is one. V usage is TRBV6-5 and J usage is TRBJ2-7; no clear D gene. Deletions cut 0 bases from V and 4 bases from J, with 16 bases between. Germline lookup yields CDR1 MNHEY and CDR2 SVGAGI. The CDR3 totals 16 residues. CDR3 sequence reads: CASSYSALPSPYEQYF. CDR3 in DNA: TGTGCCAGCAGTTACTCAGCCCTTCCGTCACCGTACGAGCAGTACTTC.

This sequence joins TRBV3-1 (or the pseudogene TRBV3-2) and TRBJ2-3; the match to TRBD2 covers 7 bases. J lost 2 bases, V lost 1 base, and 3 bases had no gene match. Germline values: CDR1 LGHDT, CDR2 YNNKEL (reference sequence). This CDR3 spans 15 amino acids. Written as DNA, the CDR3 is TGTGCCAGCAGCCAAGGACTAGCCTCCACAGATACGCAGTATTTT. It specifies CASSQGLASTDTQYF.

The chain employs TRBV10-1 and TRBJ2-3; D ambiguous. Trimming removed 7 bases at V and 10 bases at J, with 6 bases between. This CDR3 is built from 9 residues. Looked up from germline, CDR1 is WNHNN and CDR2 is SYGVQD (reference sequence). In DNA, the CDR3 is TGCGCCAGCACCCCATCGCAGTATTTT. This gives the protein CASTPSQYF.

The V gene is TRBV14, the J gene TRBJ2-3, with 14 nucleotides matching TRBD2. Germline V gives CDR1 SGHDN, CDR2 FVKESK. Germline trimming cut 8 bases from V and 5 bases from J; bases unmatched to any gene: 0. This CDR3 is 13 amino acids long. CDR3 coding DNA: TGTGCCAGCGGACTAGCGGGAGGAGATACGCAGTATTTT. Translating it yields CASGLAGGDTQYF.